The rows below give T cell receptor beta chains drawn from one sample of a study of T cells after posttransplantation cyclophosphamide. Produced via immunoSEQ multiplex PCR; TCRdb's table is partial and in-frame only. Listed here are over 30,000 clones without any singletons, the top ten holding approximately 5%. Source material: PBMCs. These receptors all come from a woman aged 45 to 65 in good health and a related stem cell transplant donor. Both conserved end residues are trimmed from each CDR3. Fields, in order: V gene, J gene, CDR3 protein.

V gene: TRBV7-2
J gene: TRBJ2-5
CDR3 protein: ASSLMRTGGGETQY

V gene: TRBV5-1
J gene: TRBJ1-1
CDR3 protein: ASSTTGDTEAF

V gene: TRBV4-1
J gene: TRBJ2-1
CDR3 protein: ASSKLSRDRANEQF

V gene: TRBV10-1
J gene: TRBJ2-1
CDR3 protein: ASSSGGTYNEQF

V gene: TRBV28
J gene: TRBJ1-5
CDR3 protein: ASSLRGPGYQPQH

V gene: TRBV4-1
J gene: TRBJ1-2
CDR3 protein: ASSPEGRGQDGYT

V gene: TRBV4-1
J gene: TRBJ2-6
CDR3 protein: ASSQESGSGANVLT

V gene: TRBV19
J gene: TRBJ1-1
CDR3 protein: ASNHREGNTEAF

V gene: TRBV4-3
J gene: TRBJ1-2
CDR3 protein: ASSPQGGVGYT

V gene: TRBV27
J gene: TRBJ1-6
CDR3 protein: ASSLSRVAGASSYNSPLH

V gene: TRBV11-2
J gene: TRBJ1-3
CDR3 protein: ASSPRDSGNTIY

V gene: TRBV19
J gene: TRBJ2-2
CDR3 protein: ASSIGQYNTGELF

V gene: TRBV28
J gene: TRBJ2-3
CDR3 protein: ASSFLQGTDTQY

V gene: TRBV7-2
J gene: TRBJ1-6
CDR3 protein: ASSLPDSYNSPLH

V gene: TRBV7-2
J gene: TRBJ2-7
CDR3 protein: ASSFTSGGPYEQY

V gene: TRBV6-4
J gene: TRBJ2-3
CDR3 protein: ASSVHSGGTTDTQY

V gene: TRBV7-9
J gene: .
CDR3 protein: ASTVGQGPFYEQY

V gene: TRBV6-6
J gene: TRBJ2-7
CDR3 protein: ASSYNREPYEQY

V gene: TRBV18
J gene: TRBJ2-7
CDR3 protein: ASSPSIQGYEQY

V gene: TRBV4-1
J gene: TRBJ2-5
CDR3 protein: ASSLSVFLPGAKTQY

V gene: TRBV18
J gene: TRBJ2-3
CDR3 protein: ASSHRTGGMDTQY

V gene: TRBV11-2
J gene: TRBJ2-1
CDR3 protein: ASRFRLAGYNEQF

V gene: TRBV4-1
J gene: TRBJ1-1
CDR3 protein: ASSQAGTGGVPGAF

V gene: TRBV10-2
J gene: TRBJ2-7
CDR3 protein: ASSDWASGHSYEQY